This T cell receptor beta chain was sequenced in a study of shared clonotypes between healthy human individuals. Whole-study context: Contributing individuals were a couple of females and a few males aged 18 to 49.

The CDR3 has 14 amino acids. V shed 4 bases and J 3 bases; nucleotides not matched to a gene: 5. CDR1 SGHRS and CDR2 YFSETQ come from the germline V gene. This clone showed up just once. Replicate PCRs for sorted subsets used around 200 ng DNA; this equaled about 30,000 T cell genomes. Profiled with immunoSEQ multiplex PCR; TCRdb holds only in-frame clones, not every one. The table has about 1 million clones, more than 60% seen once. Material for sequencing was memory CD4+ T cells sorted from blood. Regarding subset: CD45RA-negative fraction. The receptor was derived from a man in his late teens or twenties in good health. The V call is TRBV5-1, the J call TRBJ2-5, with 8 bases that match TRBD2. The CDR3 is CASSPGTRKETQYF. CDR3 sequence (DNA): TGCGCCAGCAGCCCCGGGACTAGGAAAGAGACCCAGTACTTC.